The rows below give T cell receptor beta chains drawn from one sample of a study of blood T cell repertoires in COVID-19. The repertoire was sequenced with immunoSEQ multiplex PCR; TCRdb's copy has only in-frame clones and lacks some. The sample carries 200,000 to 300,000 clones, 65% to 90% recorded once. The sequenced material came from peripheral blood. These receptors all come from a woman aged 70-85 years with acute or convalescent COVID-19. Both conserved end residues are part of each CDR3. A D gene is named only where the DNA matches it firmly. Only part of the rows carry a size: once, few, many, or a class if the clone is expanded.

NA TRBJ2-1 TRBV2 TRBD2 CARGKTSGGAGEQFF TGTGCCAGAGGAAAGACTAGCGGGGGGGCTGGTGAGCAGTTCTTC
NA TRBJ1-1 TRBV7-2 TRBD1 CASSERTGLNTEAFF TGTGCCAGCAGCGAGAGGACAGGGCTGAACACTGAAGCTTTCTTT
NA TRBJ1-3 TRBV16 NA CASSRSGSSGNTIYF TGTGCCAGCAGCCGCTCGGGAAGCTCTGGAAACACCATATATTTT
NA TRBJ1-4 TRBV5-1 TRBD1 CASSLTGTGGEKLFF TGCGCCAGCAGCTTGACCGGGACAGGGGGCGAAAAACTGTTTTTT
NA TRBJ2-1 TRBV25-1 TRBD2 CASSEWGGSSYNEQFF TGTGCCAGCAGTGAATGGGGGGGATCGTCCTACAATGAGCAGTTCTTC
NA TRBJ1-2 TRBV30 NA CAWQLRGGLAYGYTF TGTGCCTGGCAGTTGAGAGGGGGTCTCGCCTATGGCTACACCTTC
NA TRBJ2-1 TRBV19 TRBD1 CASSIGRQGHYNEQFF TGTGCCAGTAGTATAGGTCGACAGGGGCACTACAATGAGCAGTTCTTC
NA TRBJ2-4 TRBV18 TRBD2 CASSPGLAVYLAKNIQYF TGTGCCAGCTCCCCGGGACTAGCGGTTTACCTAGCCAAAAACATTCAGTACTTC
NA TRBJ2-5 TRBV25-1 NA CASSPSAGAQETQYF TGTGCCAGCAGCCCTTCGGCGGGGGCCCAAGAGACCCAGTACTTC
NA TRBJ2-3 TRBV4-3 TRBD2 CASSQQAGGHLDTQYF TGCGCCAGCAGCCAGCAAGCGGGGGGCCATTTGGATACGCAGTATTTT
NA TRBJ1-6 TRBV6-6 NA CASSTPAAPLHF TGTGCCAGCAGCACCCCAGCGGCACCCCTCCACTTT
NA TRBJ2-7 TRBV5-4 TRBD1 CASSSWTGEQYF TGTGCCAGCAGCTCCTGGACAGGCGAGCAGTACTTC
once TRBJ2-7 TRBV5-1 TRBD1 CASREGQGRAEQYF TGCGCCAGCAGAGAGGGACAGGGTCGGGCCGAGCAGTACTTC
NA TRBJ1-2 TRBV11-2 TRBD1 CASSLVSTGQVYGYTF TGTGCCAGCAGCTTAGTTTCCACGGGACAGGTCTATGGCTACACCTTC
NA TRBJ2-5 TRBV3-1/TRBV3-2 TRBD2 CASSPWEGPVTQYF TGTGCCAGCAGCCCCTGGGAGGGGCCGGTGACCCAGTACTTC
NA TRBJ1-2 TRBV6-2/TRBV6-3 TRBD1 CASSYSGTGGDGGYTF TGTGCCAGCAGTTACTCCGGGACAGGGGGCGATGGTGGCTACACCTTC
NA TRBJ1-6 TRBV6-4 NA CASNRDLRSPLHF TGTGCCAGCAACAGGGACCTCCGTTCACCCCTCCACTTT
NA TRBJ1-1 TRBV3-1/TRBV3-2 NA CASSQGIVGGTEAFF TGTGCCAGCAGCCAAGGGATCGTGGGAGGGACTGAAGCTTTCTTT
NA TRBJ2-3 TRBV12-3/TRBV12-4 NA CASSPRGTDTQYF TGTGCCAGCAGTCCCCGGGGCACAGATACGCAGTATTTT
NA TRBJ1-2 TRBV4-3 NA CASSQVTNNGYTF TGCGCCAGCAGCCAAGTGACTAACAATGGCTACACCTTC
once TRBJ2-7 TRBV10-3 NA CAIKDLNYEQYF TGTGCCATCAAGGACTTAAACTACGAGCAGTACTTC
NA TRBJ2-1 TRBV13 NA CASSQRNEQFF TGTGCCAGCAGTCAGCGGAATGAGCAGTTCTTC
NA TRBJ1-5 TRBV6-2/TRBV6-3 TRBD1 CASSWGTAISNQPQHF TGTGCCAGCAGCTGGGGGACAGCTATTAGCAATCAGCCCCAGCATTTT
once TRBJ1-1 TRBV19 TRBD1 CASTHRQGRTEAFF TGTGCCAGTACCCATAGACAGGGGAGAACTGAAGCTTTCTTT
NA TRBJ2-2 TRBV12-3/TRBV12-4 NA CASSFSSLFF TGTGCCAGCAGTTTCTCCTCGCTGTTTTTT
NA TRBJ2-7 TRBV11-2 NA CASSPGLESGEQYF TGTGCCAGCAGCCCCGGATTGGAATCGGGGGAGCAGTACTTC
once TRBJ1-1 TRBV2 TRBD1 CASSERGTVAFF TGTGCCAGCAGTGAGAGAGGGACAGTAGCTTTCTTT
NA TRBJ1-2 TRBV2 NA CASNRDGGEYGYTF TGTGCCAGCAACCGAGACGGGGGAGAATATGGCTACACCTTC
NA TRBJ1-4 TRBV30 NA CAWRLQANEKLFF TGTGCCTGGAGATTACAGGCTAATGAAAAACTGTTTTTT
NA TRBJ1-2 TRBV5-1 NA CASSLDQGNGYTF TGCGCCAGCAGCCTAGATCAGGGGAATGGCTACACCTTC
NA TRBJ1-2 TRBV7-9 NA CASRRTPGSPTDGYTF TGTGCCAGCAGGCGAACACCGGGGTCGCCAACGGATGGCTACACCTTC
NA TRBJ2-1 TRBV4-1 NA CASSQDSGPYNEQFF TGCGCCAGCAGCCAAGATAGCGGTCCCTACAATGAGCAGTTCTTC
NA TRBJ1-6 TRBV28 NA CASTLGMGGISPLHF TGTGCCAGCACCCTCGGGATGGGAGGGATTTCACCCCTCCACTTT
NA TRBJ2-3 TRBV7-9 TRBD1 CASSSAGGLFTDTQYF TGTGCCAGCAGCTCCGCAGGGGGTTTATTCACAGATACGCAGTATTTT
NA TRBJ2-5 TRBV7-9 NA CASSPLPAQYF TGTGCCAGCAGCCCTCTACCGGCCCAGTACTTC
NA TRBJ2-1 TRBV7-9 TRBD2 CASSLSGGPEQFF TGTGCCAGCAGCTTAAGCGGGGGCCCCGAGCAGTTCTTC
NA TRBJ2-7 TRBV12-2 NA CASRLLALQPHEQYF TGTGCAAGTCGCTTACTAGCGCTACAACCCCACGAGCAGTACTTC
NA TRBJ2-5 TRBV10-2 TRBD1 CASSEPRDRGRETQYF TGCGCCAGTAGTGAGCCCCGGGACAGGGGTAGGGAGACCCAGTACTTC
NA TRBJ2-7 TRBV2 NA CASIPGAGATYEQYF TGTGCCAGCATACCGGGGGCGGGGGCGACCTACGAGCAGTACTTC
NA TRBJ1-1 TRBV5-1 NA CASSLGQPMNTEAFF TGCGCCAGCAGCTTGGGACAGCCGATGAACACTGAAGCTTTCTTT
NA TRBJ2-2 TRBV9 NA CASSVATGLAHTGELFF TGTGCCAGCAGCGTAGCTACCGGGCTAGCGCACACCGGGGAGCTGTTTTTT
few TRBJ1-6 TRBV2 TRBD1 CATKTGLAYNSPLHF TGTGCCACAAAGACAGGGTTAGCCTATAATTCACCCCTCCACTTT
NA TRBJ1-2 TRBV29-1 NA CSVEKPGDGYTF TGCAGCGTTGAAAAGCCAGGGGATGGCTACACCTTC
NA TRBJ2-7 TRBV29-1 NA CSVGRQSYYEQYF TGCAGCGTAGGAAGACAGTCCTATTACGAGCAGTACTTC
NA TRBJ2-2 TRBV6-5 NA CASSSTFNTGELFF TGTGCCAGCAGTTCTACGTTCAACACCGGGGAGCTGTTTTTT